These 26 T cell receptor beta chains were all obtained from the same sample, sequenced in a study of beta chain features in type 1 diabetes. Expressed TCRB transcripts were sequenced after all isolated RNA was converted to cDNA. TCRdb keeps only in-frame clones here, not all; method: immunoSEQ multiplex PCR. The table lists about 290,000 clones, roughly 8% of them singletons, with 0.9% to 1.2% in the top ten. The sequenced material came from central memory CD4+ T cells from blood. These receptor sequences come from a woman aged 18-30 years in good health.

The chain recombines TRBV6-5 with TRBJ1-1, with 9 bases that match TRBD1. This CDR3 spans 14 amino acids. Unmatched junction bases numbered 7, after V lost 6 bases and J lost 5 bases. Germline V gene sequence: CDR1 MNHEY, CDR2 SVGAGI. The CDR3 loop is CASSGGQGGTEAFF. DNA of the CDR3: TGTGCCAGCAGCGGGGGACAGGGTGGTACTGAAGCTTTCTTT.

This clone has a handful of counts. The V and J genes are TRBV11-3 and TRBJ2-5; the D is unclear. V lost 5 bases, J lost 0 bases, and 13 bases lay in between. The CDR3 has 15 amino acids. CDR1 and CDR2 (germline): SGHNT, YENEEA. DNA for the CDR3: TGTGCCAGCAGCCGTGAGGAAGGGTACCAAGAGACCCAGTACTTC. It yields the protein CASSREEGYQETQYF.

This clone was picked up a small number of times. V usage is TRBV14 and J usage is TRBJ1-1; a possible D gene is TRBD1 (5 bases). Germline CDR1 is SGHDN and CDR2 is FVKESK. V lost 4 bases and J 0 bases, leaving 6 bases between the germline ends. The CDR3 has 13 residues. The CDR3 region has the DNA TGTGCCAGCAGCCGACAGATGAACACTGAAGCTTTCTTT. The encoded protein is CASSRQMNTEAFF.

The gene calls are TRBV28 and TRBJ1-1; weak D call: TRBD1 (5 bases). Between the trimmed V and J ends, which lost 4 bases and 0 bases, there was a span of 12 bases. This CDR3 region has 15 residues. Germline-derived CDR1 and CDR2 are MDHEN and SYDVKM. DNA for the CDR3: TGTGCCAGCAGTTCATCGACAGCGTTGAACACTGAAGCTTTCTTT. Translated, it gives CASSSSTALNTEAFF.

The rearrangement joins TRBV18 to TRBJ2-1; the match to TRBD2 covers 11 bases. Trimming at V came to 6 bases and at J to 3 bases, leaving 4 bases not matched to a gene. Germline V gives CDR1 KGHSH, CDR2 LQKENI. The CDR3 contains 15 residues. The CDR3 loop reads CASSPGTSGYNEQFF. In DNA, the CDR3 is TGTGCCAGCTCCCCCGGGACTAGCGGCTACAATGAGCAGTTCTTC.

This clone has a handful of counts. The chain combines TRBV4-1 with TRBJ1-1; the D gene is possibly TRBD1 (5 bases). Germline V lookup: CDR1 MGHRA, CDR2 YSYEKL. V shed 4 bases and J shed 1 base, with 16 bases lying between them. The CDR3 is 16 amino acids. The chain's CDR3 is CASSLALRATNTEAFF. In nucleotides, the CDR3 is TGCGCCAGCAGCCTCGCGCTCAGGGCTACGAACACTGAAGCTTTCTTT.

This chain joins TRBV12-5 and TRBJ1-2; 8 bases are a match to TRBD1. Trimming took 0 bases from V and 5 from J; bases not matched to a gene: 11. The germline CDR1 and CDR2 sequences are LGHNT and FRNRAP. CDR3 size: 17 residues. Written as DNA, the CDR3 is TGTGCTAGTGGTTTGGTATCGAATCCAGGGGGCCAATATGGCTACACCTTC. This codes for CASGLVSNPGGQYGYTF.

This clone was found a few times. The chain combines TRBV29-1 with TRBJ1-2; 12 nucleotides line up with TRBD1. The CDR3 totals 13 residues. In germline, CDR1 is SQVTM, CDR2 ANQGSEA. The V segment lost 6 bases and the J segment 7 bases; nucleotides outside the gene matches: 6. CDR3 residues: CSVRGQGASGYTF. Written as DNA, the CDR3 is TGCAGCGTGAGGGGACAGGGGGCGAGTGGCTACACCTTC. The full variable domain, with the rest looked up from reference TRBV29-1 and TRBJ1-2, is SAVISQKPSRDICQRGTSLTIQCQVDSQVTMMFWYRQQPGQSLTLIATANQGSEATYESGFVIDKFPISRPNLTFSTLTVSNMSPEDSSIYLCSVRGQGASGYTFGSGTRLTVV.

This clone has a handful of counts. This chain links TRBV11-2 with TRBJ2-2; D is undetermined. Germline CDR1 and CDR2: SGHAT and FQNNGV. The CDR3 sequence is 13 residues long. The V end was cut by 1 base, the J end by 7 bases, with 7 bases between. CDR3 sequence reads: CASSLGVYGELFF. The CDR3 DNA reads as TGTGCCAGCAGCTTAGGAGTATACGGGGAGCTGTTTTTT.

This clone was observed a handful of times. V gene TRBV6-5 combines with J gene TRBJ2-1; weak D call: TRBD2 (5 bases). V was shortened by 8 bases and J by 0 bases, with 11 bases between the two germline ends. The germline V gene has CDR1 MNHEY and CDR2 SVGAGI. CDR3 length equals 14 residues. CDR3 sequence reads: CASAKDYSYNEQFF. The CDR3 DNA reads TGTGCCAGCGCAAAAGACTACTCCTACAATGAGCAGTTCTTC.

With regard to this clone: The same CDR3 can be traced to other DNA sequences in this sample. The chain joins TRBV4-2 to TRBJ2-3, with D possibly matching TRBD2 (7 bases). V was shortened by 0 bases and J by 0 bases, with 16 bases between the two germline ends. Germline loops: CDR1 LGHNA, CDR2 YNFKEQ. The CDR3 runs 18 residues. The CDR3 DNA is TGTGCCAGCAGCCAAGATCCGGGGGGCGGGCGAAGCACAGATACGCAGTATTTT. Its protein is CASSQDPGGGRSTDTQYF.

The chain uses TRBV5-1 and TRBJ1-4; maybe TRBD1 (5 bases). V lost 0 bases to trimming and J lost 8 bases, with 14 bases between them. This CDR3 spans 15 amino acids. Germline CDR1 reads SGHRS; CDR2 reads YFSETQ. The CDR3 loop reads CASSLGDPKREKLFF. In nucleotides, the CDR3 is TGCGCCAGCAGCTTGGGGGACCCAAAAAGGGAAAAACTGTTTTTT.

This chain uses TRBV2 with TRBJ2-5; D is unclear. V lost 3 bases to trimming and J lost 5 bases, with 7 bases between them. The germline gives CDR1 SNHLY, CDR2 FYNNEI. The CDR3 is 12 residues long. CDR3 region: CASSEAAETQYF. The CDR3, as DNA: TGTGCCAGCAGTGAGGCTGCGGAGACCCAGTACTTC. Full variable domain (rest looked up from reference TRBV2 and TRBJ2-5): EPEVTQTPSHQVTQMGQEVILRCVPISNHLYFYWYRQILGQKVEFLVSFYNNEISEKSEIFDDQFSVERPDGSNFTLKIRSTKLEDSAMYFCASSEAAETQYFGPGTRLLVL.

V gene TRBV4-2 combines with J gene TRBJ2-3, with a tentative D call TRBD1 (6 bases). The CDR3 is made up of 16 amino acids. V lost 0 bases and J 0 bases, leaving 10 bases between the germline ends. Per germline, CDR1 LGHNA and CDR2 YNFKEQ. CDR3 in amino acids: CASSQDLGASTDTQYF. CDR3 sequence (DNA): TGTGCCAGCAGCCAAGATTTGGGGGCTAGCACAGATACGCAGTATTTT.

In its sample, this clone was seen a few times. The V gene is TRBV2, the J gene TRBJ1-4, with D hard to call. The CDR3 runs to 13 residues. Trimming took off 7 bases at V and 7 bases at J, with 13 bases between the two ends. Per germline, CDR1 SNHLY and CDR2 FYNNEI. DNA of the CDR3: TGTGCCAGCAAGGAATGGGTGACTGAAAAACTGTTTTTT. Its translation: CASKEWVTEKLFF.

The rearrangement links TRBV6-4 to TRBJ2-6, with D uncertain. Trimming removed 2 bases from V and 2 bases from J, with 10 bases in between. The CDR3 contains 16 residues. Germline CDR1 is MRHNA and CDR2 is SNTAGT. The CDR3 here is CASSDRVGTGANVLTF. The DNA for the CDR3 is TGTGCCAGCAGTGACAGGGTAGGAACTGGGGCCAACGTCCTGACTTTC.

The chain links TRBV28 to TRBJ2-5; D remains unclear. From germline, CDR1 is MDHEN and CDR2 SYDVKM. Trimming shortened V by 3 bases and J by 7 bases, and 9 bases separated the two germline ends. The CDR3 is 12 residues long. The CDR3 nucleotides read TGTGCCAGCAGTTTGCAGAAAGGGACCCAGTACTTC. Encoded protein: CASSLQKGTQYF.

This clone was recorded a few times. Other DNA sequences in the sample encode the same CDR3. The CDR3 region has the DNA TGTGCCAGTAGTATACTAGCGGGAGGGCGGAATGAGCAGTTCTTC. This encodes CASSILAGGRNEQFF. The V call is TRBV19, the J call TRBJ2-1; 12 bases are a match to TRBD2. Looked up from germline, CDR1 is LNHDA and CDR2 is SQIVND (reference sequence). Trimming removed 2 bases from V and 7 bases from J; junction bases left unmatched: 3. The CDR3 sequence is 15 residues long.

Here the CDR3 DNA reads TGCGCCAGCAGCCAAGATCTATGGAATCAGCCCCAGCATTTT. Amino acids: CASSQDLWNQPQHF. The chain employs TRBV4-3 and TRBJ1-5; D gene ambiguous. Germline V gene data show CDR1 as LGHNA and CDR2 as YSLEER. Trimming shortened V by 0 bases and J by 4 bases, and 7 bases separated the two germline ends. CDR3 length equals 14 residues.

The gene calls are TRBV7-2 and TRBJ2-1; 10 nucleotides match TRBD1. Germline values: CDR1 SGHTA, CDR2 FQGNSA. The junction had 5 bases not matched to a gene; V was cut back by 3 bases and J by 9 bases. CDR3 length: 14 amino acids. Here the CDR3 reads CASSFWGQGSEQFF. As DNA, the CDR3 is TGTGCCAGCAGCTTTTGGGGACAGGGGAGTGAGCAGTTCTTC. Variable domain in full (rest from reference TRBV7-2 and TRBJ2-1): GAGVSQSPSNKVTEKGKDVELRCDPISGHTALYWYRQSLGQGLEFLIYFQGNSAPDKSGLPSDRFSAERTGGSVSTLTIQRTQQEDSAVYLCASSFWGQGSEQFFGPGTRLTVL.

At least ten counts were recorded for this clone. This chain connects TRBV11-3 to TRBJ2-2; D is undetermined. CDR1 SGHNT and CDR2 YENEEA come from the germline V gene. This CDR3 contains 13 residues. Between the trimmed V and J ends, which lost 6 bases and 6 bases, there was a span of 11 bases. The CDR3 protein is CASRSLTAGELFF. The CDR3 bases are TGTGCCAGCAGATCCCTCACCGCCGGGGAGCTGTTTTTT.

This clone was seen only a few times. This chain uses TRBV4-2 with TRBJ2-5, with D perhaps being TRBD1 or TRBD2 (7 bases each). The CDR3 covers 15 residues. V was cut by 2 bases and J by 3 bases, with 13 bases left in between. CDR1 LGHNA and CDR2 YNFKEQ come from the germline V gene. CDR3 DNA: TGTGCCAGCAGCCAATGGGAGGGGGCGGAAGAGACCCAGTACTTC. This encodes CASSQWEGAEETQYF.

The chain recombines TRBV25-1 with TRBJ1-2; possibly TRBD1 for D (6 bases). There are 11 residues in the CDR3. Trimming stripped 8 bases from V and 4 bases from J, with 8 bases between. Germline values: CDR1 MGHDK, CDR2 SYGVNS. CDR3 in amino acids: CASRTVYGYTF. CDR3 in DNA: TGTGCCAGCCGGACAGTCTATGGCTACACCTTC.

This clone has at least ten counts. This chain links TRBV28 with TRBJ2-2; 7 bases are a match to TRBD1. Looked up from germline, CDR1 is MDHEN and CDR2 is SYDVKM. Trimming at V came to 8 bases and at J to 5 bases, leaving 14 bases not matched to a gene. There are 16 residues in the CDR3. The chain's CDR3 is CASWRYRGGKTGELFF. The CDR3 region has the DNA TGTGCCAGCTGGAGGTACAGGGGCGGTAAAACCGGGGAGCTGTTTTTT.

This clone was observed a handful of times. The rearrangement links TRBV28 to TRBJ1-1, with a tentative D call TRBD1 (5 bases). Trimming took off 3 bases at V and 4 bases at J, with 12 bases between the two ends. This CDR3 has 14 residues. Per germline, CDR1 MDHEN and CDR2 SYDVKM. For the CDR3, the DNA is TGTGCCAGCAGTTTTGGGGCACTGGGCACTGAAGCTTTCTTT. Amino acid sequence: CASSFGALGTEAFF.

This clone was counted between two and nine times. Other DNA sequences in the same sample also yield this CDR3. This chain links TRBV18 with TRBJ2-3; D gene uncertain. The germline V and J ends were trimmed by 3 bases and 4 bases, with 5 bases remaining between them. The CDR3 length is 12 residues. Germline V CDR1 and CDR2: KGHSH, LQKENI. The CDR3 DNA is TGTGCCAGCTCACCCGGTTCAGATACGCAGTATTTT. Protein sequence: CASSPGSDTQYF.